These 10 T cell receptor beta chains were sequenced from one sample in a study of T cell responses to AZD1222 COVID-19 vaccine. This table comes from immunoSEQ multiplex PCR, and its TCRdb copy is limited to in-frame clones, with some not included. The table shows 150,000 to 200,000 clones, with roughly 87% occurring only once. Sequences were derived from peripheral blood, sampled on day 0 of AZD1222 vaccination. Receptors were obtained from an adult in good health.

The chain uses TRBV14 and TRBJ2-5; D call uncertain. Looked up from germline, CDR1 is SGHDN and CDR2 is FVKESK. Trimming left V 0 bases short and J 4 bases short, with 6 bases between. The CDR3 is 13 residues long. The CDR3 here is CASSQDLGETQYF. The CDR3 nucleotides are TGTGCCAGCAGCCAAGATCTGGGAGAGACCCAGTACTTC.

V usage is TRBV7-3 and J usage is TRBJ2-7; D is ambiguous. Looked up from germline, CDR1 is SGHTA and CDR2 is FQGTGA. The CDR3 runs 10 residues. V lost 5 bases and J 6 bases, leaving 5 bases between the germline ends. The CDR3 loop reads CASSVREQYF. CDR3 DNA sequence: TGTGCCAGCAGCGTCCGCGAGCAGTACTTC.

The chain recombines TRBV24-1 with TRBJ1-2; D unresolved. Germline CDR1 KGHDR, CDR2 SFDVKD. CDR3 length equals 16 residues. Trimming took 4 bases from V and 2 from J, leaving 16 bases between them. The CDR3, as DNA: TGTGCCACCAGTGACCCCCTGGGTGAGGGCAACTATGGCTACACCTTC. This sequence encodes CATSDPLGEGNYGYTF.

There are a few counts of this clone. This chain connects TRBV4-2 to TRBJ2-7; 10 nucleotides line up with TRBD2. CDR3 size: 18 residues. CDR1 is LGHNA and CDR2 is YNFKEQ in the germline V gene. Trimming removed 4 bases from V and 4 bases from J; junction bases left unmatched: 16. The CDR3 loop reads CASSPGGALAGDPYEQYF. The CDR3 nucleotides are TGTGCCAGCAGCCCAGGGGGGGCTCTAGCGGGAGACCCTTACGAGCAGTACTTC.

V usage is TRBV2 and J usage is TRBJ2-7; tentative D call: TRBD2 (6 bases). The CDR3 has 16 amino acids. Germline V lookup: CDR1 SNHLY, CDR2 FYNNEI. V lost 3 bases to trimming and J lost 7 bases, with 22 bases between them. In nucleotides, the CDR3 is TGTGCCAGCAGTGACAGTCCCTTAGCGGACCCCTGGGAGCAGTACTTC. This gives the protein CASSDSPLADPWEQYF.

The chain combines TRBV28 with TRBJ1-2; D gene unclear. CDR1 is MDHEN, CDR2 SYDVKM, per germline. The CDR3 runs to 14 residues. Between the trimmed V and J ends, which lost 3 bases and 4 bases, there was a span of 12 bases. CDR3 DNA: TGTGCCAGCAGTTTGAGTATGGTTTCCTATGGCTACACCTTC. This sequence encodes CASSLSMVSYGYTF.

The J gene is TRBJ1-1, the V gene TRBV11-1; D is uncertain. This CDR3 comprises 13 residues. Germline V lookup: CDR1 SGHAT, CDR2 FQDESV (reference sequence). V lost 2 bases to trimming and J lost 0 bases, with 4 bases between them. The CDR3 region is CASSLSMNTEAFF. The CDR3 coding sequence is TGTGCCAGCAGCTTATCTATGAACACTGAAGCTTTCTTT.

The chain joins TRBV2 to TRBJ1-1, with no clear D. The ends were cut back, 7 bases at V and 10 bases at J, with 19 bases in the middle. Per germline, CDR1 SNHLY and CDR2 FYNNEI. The CDR3 spans 13 residues. The chain's CDR3 is CASTFTTSAGAFF. The CDR3 DNA sequence: TGTGCCAGCACCTTTACGACTTCGGCCGGAGCTTTCTTT.

This clone was found a few times. This rearrangement joins TRBV6-5 to TRBJ2-7, with D possibly called TRBD1 or TRBD2 (5 bases each). This CDR3 contains 15 residues. Germline V lookup: CDR1 MNHEY, CDR2 SVGAGI. V lost 4 bases, J lost 9 bases, and 22 bases lay in between. The CDR3 protein is CASSSPRTPGTVQYF. For the CDR3, the DNA is TGTGCCAGCAGTTCCCCACGGACACCGGGGACGGTGCAGTACTTC.

The chain joins TRBV30 to TRBJ2-1; maybe TRBD2 (6 bases). CDR1 is GTSNPN, CDR2 SVGIG, per germline (reference sequence). This CDR3 has 12 residues. V lost 1 base and J 8 bases, leaving 9 bases between the germline ends. The CDR3 protein is CAWSGGGDEQFF. As DNA, the CDR3 is TGTGCCTGGAGTGGGGGAGGTGATGAGCAGTTCTTC.